This TCR beta chain was found in a study of blood T cell repertoires in COVID-19. Some clones are missing from TCRdb's copy, which holds only in-frame ones; the method was immunoSEQ multiplex PCR. Among more than 200,000 clones, over 75% were seen once, and the ten largest hold under 4.5%. This CDR3 comprises 15 residues. Trimming left V 6 bases short and J 0 bases short, with 14 bases between. Germline CDR1 SGHRS, CDR2 YFSETQ. The specimen sequenced was PBMCs or T cells enriched from blood (not recorded which). The V and J genes are TRBV5-1 and TRBJ2-3; TRBD2 might be the D (5 bases). This receptor was identified in a woman aged 25 to 39 who had been exposed to COVID-19. CDR3 sequence reads: CASTTSGESTDTQYF. The CDR3 coding sequence is TGCGCCAGCACCACCAGCGGAGAGAGCACAGATACGCAGTATTTT.